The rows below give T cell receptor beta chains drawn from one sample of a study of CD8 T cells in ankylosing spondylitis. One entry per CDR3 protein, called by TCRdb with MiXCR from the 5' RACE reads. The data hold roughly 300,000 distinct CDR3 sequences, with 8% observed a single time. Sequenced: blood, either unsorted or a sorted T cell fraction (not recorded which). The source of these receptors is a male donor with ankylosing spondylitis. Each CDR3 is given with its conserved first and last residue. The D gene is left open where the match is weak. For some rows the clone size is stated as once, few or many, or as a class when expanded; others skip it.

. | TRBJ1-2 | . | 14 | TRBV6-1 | TGTGCCAGCAGTCAGGAACCCGAGAACTATGGCTACACCTTC | CASSQEPENYGYTF
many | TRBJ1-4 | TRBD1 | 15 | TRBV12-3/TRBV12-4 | TGTGCCAGCAGTCCTCAGACAGGGCGACATGAAAAACTGTTTTTT | CASSPQTGRHEKLFF
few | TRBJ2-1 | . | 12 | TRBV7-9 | TGTGCCAGCAGCTCTCACCTGTATGAGCAGTTCTTC | CASSSHLYEQFF
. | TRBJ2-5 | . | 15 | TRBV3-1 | TGTGCCAGCAGCCAAGTGTCACCCAGCCAAGAGACCCAGTACTTC | CASSQVSPSQETQYF
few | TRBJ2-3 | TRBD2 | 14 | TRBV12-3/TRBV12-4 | TGTGCCAGCACCAATAGCGGGAGGCCTGGGGAGCAGTATTTT | CASTNSGRPGEQYF
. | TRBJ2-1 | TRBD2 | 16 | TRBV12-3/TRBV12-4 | TGTGCCAGCAGTCCGAGGACTAGCGGGAGGAGCAATGAGCAGTTCTTC | CASSPRTSGRSNEQFF
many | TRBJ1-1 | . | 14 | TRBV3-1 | TGTGCCAGCAGTGTAGGTGTCATGAACACTGAAGCTTTCTTT | CASSVGVMNTEAFF
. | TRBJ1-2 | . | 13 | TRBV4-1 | TGCGCCAGCAGCACAAGGACAGCTCCAAGCTACACCTTC | CASSTRTAPSYTF
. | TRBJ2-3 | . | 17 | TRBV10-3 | TGTGCCATCAGGGAGCCGGCTAGGGGAAATCCCGCAGATACGCAGTATTTT | CAIREPARGNPADTQYF
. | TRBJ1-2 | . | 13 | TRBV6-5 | TGTGCCAGCAGTTCCAGGGCAAGAGGCGGCTACACCTTC | CASSSRARGGYTF
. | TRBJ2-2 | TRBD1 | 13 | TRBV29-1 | TGCAGCGCCGGACAGGCGAACACCGGGGAGCTGTTTTTT | CSAGQANTGELFF
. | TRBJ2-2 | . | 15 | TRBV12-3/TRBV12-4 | TGTGCCAGCAGTTTGGGGGGTGAGAACACCGGGGAGCTGTTTTTT | CASSLGGENTGELFF
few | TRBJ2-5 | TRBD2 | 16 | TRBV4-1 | TGCGCCAGCAGCCAAGGACTAGCGGAAACTCAAGAGACCCAGTACTTC | CASSQGLAETQETQYF
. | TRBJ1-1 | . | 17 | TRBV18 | TGTGCCAGCTCACCACTGGGCGGGAGATCGATGAACACTGAAGCTTTCTTT | CASSPLGGRSMNTEAFF
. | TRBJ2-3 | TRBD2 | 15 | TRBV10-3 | TGTGCCATCACCCGGGGCGGGAGCGGTGGAGATACGCAGTATTTT | CAITRGGSGGDTQYF
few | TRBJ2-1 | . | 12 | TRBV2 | TGTGCCAGCAGTAACACCAGGGTTGAGCAGTTCTTC | CASSNTRVEQFF
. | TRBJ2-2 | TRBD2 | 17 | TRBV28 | TGTGCCAGCAGTTTAGTTAGCGGGGGTCCGAACACCGGGGAGCTGTTTTTT | CASSLVSGGPNTGELFF
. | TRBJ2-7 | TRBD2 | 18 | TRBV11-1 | TGTGCCAGCAGCCCGGGGGGGAGCGAGAAATGGTACTCCTACGAGCAGTACTTC | CASSPGGSEKWYSYEQYF
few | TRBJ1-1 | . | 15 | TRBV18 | TGTGCCAGCTCACCACCGGGACCGCTGAACACTGAAGCTTTCTTT | CASSPPGPLNTEAFF
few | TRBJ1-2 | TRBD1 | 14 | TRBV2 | TGTGCCAGCAGTGGAGGACAGGGTAACTATGGCTACACCTTC | CASSGGQGNYGYTF
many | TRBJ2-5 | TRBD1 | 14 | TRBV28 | TGTGCCAGCAGGGGGACAGGACCACAAGAGACCCAGTACTTC | CASRGTGPQETQYF
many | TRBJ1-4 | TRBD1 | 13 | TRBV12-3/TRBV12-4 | TGTGCCAGCAGTTCAGCGGGACAGGGAAAACTGTTTTTT | CASSSAGQGKLFF
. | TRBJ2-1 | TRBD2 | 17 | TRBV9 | TGTGCCAGCAGCGCGAACTTGGGACTAGCGGGAGGGTACGAGCAGTTCTTC | CASSANLGLAGGYEQFF
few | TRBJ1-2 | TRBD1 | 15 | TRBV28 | TGTGCCAGCAGTTCTACCGACAGGGGGCGGAATGGCTACACCTTC | CASSSTDRGRNGYTF
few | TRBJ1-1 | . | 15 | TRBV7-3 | TGTGCCAGCAGCCTCCAAGGGAATTCAGACACTGAAGCTTTCTTT | CASSLQGNSDTEAFF
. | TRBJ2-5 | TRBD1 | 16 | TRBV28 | TGTGCCAGCAGTTTCCCTCAGGGGGCTCCGGAGGAGACCCAGTACTTC | CASSFPQGAPEETQYF
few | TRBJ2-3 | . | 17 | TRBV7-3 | TGTGCCAGCAGCTTAACCGGGCCGGCGGGGACCCCAGATACGCAGTATTTT | CASSLTGPAGTPDTQYF
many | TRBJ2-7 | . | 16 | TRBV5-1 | TGCGCCAGCAGCAGAGACAGGGCGGGAGACTCCTACGAGCAGTACTTC | CASSRDRAGDSYEQYF
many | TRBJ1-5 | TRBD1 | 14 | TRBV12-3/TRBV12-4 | TGTGCCAGCAGTTCGACAGGGGGCAATCAGCCCCAGCATTTT | CASSSTGGNQPQHF
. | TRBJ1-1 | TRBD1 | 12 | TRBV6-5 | TGTGCCAGCAGTTCTAACAGGGGTGAAGCTTTCTTT | CASSSNRGEAFF
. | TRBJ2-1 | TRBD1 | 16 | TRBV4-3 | TGCGCCAGCAGCCAGTTAACAGGGGGCTCCTACAATGAGCAGTTCTTC | CASSQLTGGSYNEQFF
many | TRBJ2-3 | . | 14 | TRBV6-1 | TGTGCCAGCAGTGCGGGACTTTCCACAGATACGCAGTATTTT | CASSAGLSTDTQYF
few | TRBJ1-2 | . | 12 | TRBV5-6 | TGTGCCAGCAGAGGGGTTAACTATGGCTACACCTTC | CASRGVNYGYTF
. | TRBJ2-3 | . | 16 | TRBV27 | TGTGCCAGCAGTTTGGGGAGTCCGAGGGGGACAGATACGCAGTATTTT | CASSLGSPRGTDTQYF
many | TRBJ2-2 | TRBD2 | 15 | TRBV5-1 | TGCGCCAGCAGCTTGGGACTAGCGGGCCCCGGGGAGCTGTTTTTT | CASSLGLAGPGELFF
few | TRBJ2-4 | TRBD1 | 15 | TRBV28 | TGTGCCAGCAGTTTCTGGGACAGCGTAGTAAACATTCAGTACTTC | CASSFWDSVVNIQYF
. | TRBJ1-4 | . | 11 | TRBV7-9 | TGTGCCAGCAGCTTACACGGGAAACTGTTTTTT | CASSLHGKLFF
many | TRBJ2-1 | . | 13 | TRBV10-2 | TGCGCCACAGGACAAGACTCCTACAATGAGCAGTTCTTC | CATGQDSYNEQFF
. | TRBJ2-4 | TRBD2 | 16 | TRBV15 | TGTGCCACCAGCAGTGAACCGGGACTAGTTTCAAACATTCAGTACTTC | CATSSEPGLVSNIQYF
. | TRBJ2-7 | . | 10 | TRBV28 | TGTGCCAGCAGGGGGGGTCACGGCTACTTC | CASRGGHGYF
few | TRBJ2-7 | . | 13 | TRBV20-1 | TGCAGTGCTAGGGTGGACTACTCCTACGAGCAGTACTTC | CSARVDYSYEQYF
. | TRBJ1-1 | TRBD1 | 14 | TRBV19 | TGTGCCAGTAAAGGACAGGGCCCGAACACTGAAGCTTTCTTT | CASKGQGPNTEAFF
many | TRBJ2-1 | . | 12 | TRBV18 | TGTGCCAGCTCACCACAGGGTGATGAGCAGTTCTTC | CASSPQGDEQFF
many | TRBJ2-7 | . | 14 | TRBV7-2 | TGTGCCAGCAGTCCCTCCGGTGCCTCCTTAGAGCAGTACTTC | CASSPSGASLEQYF
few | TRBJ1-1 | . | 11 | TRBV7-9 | TGTGCCAGCAGCTTATTGGCGGTAGCTTTCTTT | CASSLLAVAFF
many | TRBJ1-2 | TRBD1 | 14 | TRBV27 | TGTGCCAGCAGTTTACCTCAGGGGGACTATGGCTACACCTTC | CASSLPQGDYGYTF
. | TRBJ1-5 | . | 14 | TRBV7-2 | TGTGCCAGCAGCTTATCCCGGAGCAATCAGCCCCAGCATTTT | CASSLSRSNQPQHF